The clone carrying this T cell receptor beta chain has just a few counts. The germline V and J ends were trimmed by 4 bases and 2 bases, with 10 bases remaining between them. Germline V gene data show CDR1 as SGDLS and CDR2 as YYNGEE. The CDR3 loop spans 15 amino acids. The sample is drawn from a study of early T cells in non-severe SARS-CoV-2 infection. TCRdb itself ran the 5' RACE reads through MiXCR, one entry per CDR3 protein. The table includes about 52,000 distinct CDR3 sequences, 6.2% detected once. Sequenced material: whole blood. The clonotype originates from an adult who was a healthcare worker with PCR-confirmed SARS-CoV-2 infection or an uninfected control (not recorded which). The rearrangement joins TRBV9 to TRBJ2-6; possibly TRBD1 for D (5 bases). The CDR3 is CASSQTAAGANVLTF. CDR3 sequence (DNA): TGTGCCAGCAGCCAGACAGCCGCTGGGGCCAACGTCCTGACTTTC.